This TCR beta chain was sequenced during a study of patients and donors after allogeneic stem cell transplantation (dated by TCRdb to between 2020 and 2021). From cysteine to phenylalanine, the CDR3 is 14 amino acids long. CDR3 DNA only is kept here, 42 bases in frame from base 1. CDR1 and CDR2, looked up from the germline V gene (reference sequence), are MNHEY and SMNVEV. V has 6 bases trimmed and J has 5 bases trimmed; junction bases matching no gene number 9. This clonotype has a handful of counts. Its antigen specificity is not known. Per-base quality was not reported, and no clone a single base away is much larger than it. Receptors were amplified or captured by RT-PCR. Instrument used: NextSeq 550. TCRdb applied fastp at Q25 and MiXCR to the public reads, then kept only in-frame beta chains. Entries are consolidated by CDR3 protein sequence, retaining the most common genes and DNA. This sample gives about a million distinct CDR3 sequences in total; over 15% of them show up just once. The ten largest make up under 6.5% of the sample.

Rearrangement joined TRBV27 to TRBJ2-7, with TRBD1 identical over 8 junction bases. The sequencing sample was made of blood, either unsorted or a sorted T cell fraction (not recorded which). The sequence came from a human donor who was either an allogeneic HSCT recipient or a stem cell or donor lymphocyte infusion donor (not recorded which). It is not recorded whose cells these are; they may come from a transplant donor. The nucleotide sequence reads TGTGCCAGCAGGGCGGACAGGGACAGGAACGAGCAGTACTTC. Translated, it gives CASRADRDRNEQYF.